The T cell receptor beta chain under discussion was sequenced for a study of cytomegalovirus exposure and HLA in healthy donors. This CDR3 is 15 amino acids long. Germline V gene lookup returns CDR1 LNHDA and CDR2 SQIVND (reference sequence). The J segment lost 6 bases and the V segment lost 5 bases, leaving 8 bases of the junction unmatched. The PCR used 60 Vbeta and 13 Jbeta primers. Produced via immunoSEQ multiplex PCR; TCRdb's table is partial and in-frame only. The sample yields about 190,000 clones, almost 80% seen once. The sequence came from a woman aged 18-29 years in good health and CMV-seronegative. The rearrangement uses TRBV19 and TRBJ1-5; TRBD1 agrees at 9 bases. Sequenced sample: PBMCs. The CDR3, as DNA: TGTGCCAGTAGTGGAGACAGGGGGAACGGTCAGCCCCAGCATTTT. Encoded protein: CASSGDRGNGQPQHF.